Following are 22 T cell receptor beta chains from one sample sequenced in a study of T cell responses to AZD1222 COVID-19 vaccine. Here immunoSEQ multiplex PCR was the method, and the copy in TCRdb shows in-frame clones only, minus some. Among approximately 100,000 clones listed, around 91% were seen once. The sequencing used peripheral blood, collected 28 days after the second AZD1222 dose. The receptors were sampled from an adult who received the AZD1222 COVID-19 vaccine.

The chain has TRBV5-1 and TRBJ2-7; weak D call: TRBD1 (5 bases). The CDR3 is made up of 12 amino acids. Germline assignment: CDR1 SGHRS and CDR2 YFSETQ. V was clipped by 0 bases and J by 7 bases, with 8 bases between them. The CDR3 DNA is TGCGCCAGCAGCTTGGGGGGCCGGGAGCAGTACTTC. Its translation: CASSLGGREQYF.

Relative to its sample, this clone is medium-sized (0.01 to 0.1%). The chain couples TRBV3-1 (or the pseudogene TRBV3-2) to TRBJ1-6; TRBD1 matches at 9 bases. Germline V CDR1 and CDR2: LGHDT, YNNKEL (reference sequence). The CDR3 length is 17 residues. The trim removed 4 bases at V and 0 bases at J, leaving 4 bases unmatched. The CDR3 spells CASSLRTGASYNSPLHF. In nucleotides, the CDR3 is TGTGCCAGCAGCCTCCGGACAGGGGCCTCCTATAATTCACCCCTCCACTTT.

The rearrangement links TRBV3-1 (or the pseudogene TRBV3-2) to TRBJ1-1; D possibly corresponds to TRBD1 (6 bases). Looked up from germline, CDR1 is LGHDT and CDR2 is YNNKEL (reference sequence). The germline V and J ends were trimmed by 0 bases and 1 base, with 9 bases remaining between them. CDR3 length equals 15 residues. CDR3 amino acids: CASSQDDRPNTEAFF. The CDR3 DNA sequence: TGTGCCAGCAGCCAAGATGACAGGCCGAACACTGAAGCTTTCTTT.

This chain links TRBV27 with TRBJ2-6; 9 bases match TRBD1. V lost 6 bases to trimming and J lost 0 bases; unmatched junction nucleotides: 18. This CDR3 spans 21 amino acids. The germline gives CDR1 MNHEY, CDR2 SMNVEV (reference sequence). The CDR3 reads CASRPDRGSNGESSGANVLTF. CDR3 DNA: TGTGCCAGCAGACCCGACAGGGGGTCGAATGGGGAAAGCTCTGGGGCCAACGTCCTGACTTTC.

The rearrangement links TRBV7-2 to TRBJ2-7; 12 positions agree with TRBD2. With 5 bases clipped from V and 3 bases from J, the junction kept 8 bases outside the gene matches. This CDR3 has 16 residues. Germline V gene sequence: CDR1 SGHTA, CDR2 FQGNSA. CDR3 region: CASSILLAGGGYEQYF. The CDR3, as DNA: TGTGCCAGCAGCATTCTACTAGCGGGGGGTGGCTACGAGCAGTACTTC. Full variable domain (missing parts from reference TRBV7-2 and TRBJ2-7): GAGVSQSPSNKVTEKGKDVELRCDPISGHTALYWYRQSLGQGLEFLIYFQGNSAPDKSGLPSDRFSAERTGGSVSTLTIQRTQQEDSAVYLCASSILLAGGGYEQYFGPGTRLTVT.

The chain's CDR3 is CASRRGGAATEAFF. The CDR3 DNA reads TGTGCCAGCAGGAGAGGGGGCGCCGCCACTGAAGCTTTCTTT. The chain combines TRBV7-9 with TRBJ1-1; 7 positions match TRBD1. The CDR3 loop spans 14 amino acids. Germline V CDR1 and CDR2: SEHNR, FQNEAQ (reference sequence). Trimming took 6 bases from V and 4 from J; bases not matched to a gene: 8.

For the CDR3, the DNA is TGCGCCAGCAGTCAATCACCCGGGCCACCGGGAGGTGAAAAACTGTTTTTT. The encoded protein is CASSQSPGPPGGEKLFF. The V gene is TRBV23-1, the J gene TRBJ1-4; no clear D gene. TRBV23-1 is annotated as an ORF whose role is uncertain. The CDR3 spans 17 residues. Trimming shortened V by 0 bases and J by 7 bases, and 18 bases separated the two germline ends.

The chain joins TRBV7-9 to TRBJ2-3; 8 positions agree with TRBD2. Trimming took 7 bases from V and 10 from J; bases not matched to a gene: 13. CDR1 is SEHNR and CDR2 is FQNEAQ in the germline V gene (reference sequence). The CDR3 sequence is 14 residues long. The CDR3 DNA sequence: TGTGCCAGCAATGGACTAGCTCTGTCAGGTGCGCAGTATTTT. It translates to CASNGLALSGAQYF.

This sequence joins TRBV5-1 and TRBJ1-1; D possibly corresponds to TRBD1 (6 bases). Per the germline V gene, CDR1 is SGHRS and CDR2 is YFSETQ. This CDR3 contains 13 residues. Trimming removed 1 base at V and 12 bases at J, with 16 bases between. The CDR3 nucleotides read TGCGCCAGCAGCTTGTCCCTCGACAGGTACCCTTTCTTT. Protein sequence: CASSLSLDRYPFF.

The J gene is TRBJ1-1, the V gene TRBV9; tentatively, D is TRBD1 (5 bases). The CDR3 totals 15 residues. CDR1 and CDR2 (germline): SGDLS, YYNGEE. V gave up 3 bases and J gave up 7 bases, with 19 bases separating them. The CDR3: CASSDVGQADSEAFF. The CDR3 nucleotides read TGTGCCAGCAGCGATGTCGGGCAGGCCGACAGTGAAGCTTTCTTT.

This clone was detected only once. V is TRBV4-1 and J is TRBJ2-1; the D gene is possibly TRBD2 (7 bases). Germline-derived CDR1 and CDR2 are MGHRA and YSYEKL. This CDR3 spans 16 amino acids. V lost 4 bases and J lost 6, with 19 bases in between. CDR3 protein: CASSPERLGGGNEQFF. In nucleotides, the CDR3 is TGCGCCAGCAGCCCCGAGCGGCTAGGGGGGGGCAATGAGCAGTTCTTC.

This clone was seen a single time. The chain links TRBV19 to TRBJ2-6; D not resolved. The CDR3 spans 14 residues. V was cut by 6 bases and J by 0 bases, with 6 bases left in between. CDR1 and CDR2 (germline): LNHDA, SQIVND (reference sequence). The CDR3 bases are TGTGCCAGTAGGGAGAACTCTGGGGCCAACGTCCTGACTTTC. Translation gives CASRENSGANVLTF.

The chain joins TRBV5-1 to TRBJ2-2; TRBD2 might be the D (5 bases). This CDR3 region has 17 residues. Germline CDR1 is SGHRS and CDR2 is YFSETQ. Between the trimmed V and J ends, which lost 0 bases and 3 bases, there was a span of 15 bases. In nucleotides, the CDR3 is TGCGCCAGCAGCTTGGGGGGAGATCTTTCCTACACCGGGGAGCTGTTTTTT. It codes for CASSLGGDLSYTGELFF.

This clone has only a few counts. The chain recombines TRBV6-5 with TRBJ1-2, with TRBD1 matching 9 bases. Germline CDR1 MNHEY, CDR2 SVGAGI. J gave up 8 bases and V 5 bases, and 12 bases lay outside the gene matches. This CDR3 is 15 amino acids long. The chain's CDR3 is CASSPGTGSFGGYTF. The CDR3 DNA reads TGTGCCAGCAGTCCCGGGACAGGGAGTTTCGGCGGCTACACCTTC.

The V and J genes are TRBV5-1 and TRBJ2-2, with D unresolved. This CDR3 comprises 15 residues. V gave up 2 bases and J gave up 0 bases, with 8 bases separating them. CDR1 SGHRS and CDR2 YFSETQ come from the germline V gene. CDR3 in amino acids: CASSFNNANTGELFF. CDR3 in DNA: TGCGCCAGCAGCTTCAACAACGCGAACACCGGGGAGCTGTTTTTT.

The chain recombines TRBV7-3 with TRBJ2-5; 8 nucleotides line up with TRBD2. Per germline, CDR1 SGHTA and CDR2 FQGTGA. CDR3 length: 17 amino acids. The trim removed 6 bases at V and 1 base at J, leaving 13 bases unmatched. CDR3 region: CASSLRGGAGAQETQYF. CDR3 DNA: TGTGCCAGCAGTTTACGGGGGGGGGCGGGGGCCCAAGAGACCCAGTACTTC. Full variable domain (outside the CDR3, taken from reference TRBV7-3 and TRBJ2-5): GAGVSQTPSNKVTEKGKYVELRCDPISGHTALYWYRQSLGQGPEFLIYFQGTGAADDSGLPNDRFFAVRPEGSVSTLKIQRTERGDSAVYLCASSLRGGAGAQETQYFGPGTRLLVL.

The chain combines TRBV14 with TRBJ2-7; no clear D. Trimming shortened V by 0 bases and J by 8 bases, and 8 bases separated the two germline ends. Germline V gene data show CDR1 as SGHDN and CDR2 as FVKESK. This CDR3 is 12 amino acids long. Written as DNA, the CDR3 is TGTGCCAGCAGCCAAGAAGGTAATCAGCAGTACTTC. It is translated as CASSQEGNQQYF. Full variable domain (rest looked up from reference TRBV14 and TRBJ2-7): EAGVTQFPSHSVIEKGQTVTLRCDPISGHDNLYWYRRVMGKEIKFLLHFVKESKQDESGMPNNRFLAERTGGTYSTLKVQPAELEDSGVYFCASSQEGNQQYFGPGTRLTVT.

The V call is TRBV6-5, the J call TRBJ1-4; a weak D match, TRBD1 (6 bases). CDR3 length: 14 amino acids. Germline V gene data show CDR1 as MNHEY and CDR2 as SVGAGI. V lost 6 bases, J lost 2 bases, and 10 bases lay in between. The CDR3 DNA reads TGTGCCAGCAGAAGACAGGAGACTAATGAAAAACTGTTTTTT. It translates to CASRRQETNEKLFF.

V usage is TRBV28 and J usage is TRBJ2-6, with D hard to call. The CDR3 has 15 residues. Germline V gene sequence: CDR1 MDHEN, CDR2 SYDVKM. Between the trimmed V and J ends, which lost 5 bases and 0 bases, there was a span of 8 bases. CDR3 amino acids: CASSTYSSGANVLTF. For the CDR3, the DNA is TGTGCCAGCAGTACCTACAGCTCTGGGGCCAACGTCCTGACTTTC.

CDR3 nucleotide sequence: TGCGCCAGCAGCCTCACCGTTGGACAGGGGATCTACGAGCAGTACTTC. Protein product: CASSLTVGQGIYEQYF. This chain connects TRBV4-3 to TRBJ2-7, with TRBD1 identical over 9 bases. V lost 4 bases, J lost 3 bases, and 10 bases stayed unmatched. The CDR3 contains 16 residues. Germline-derived CDR1 and CDR2 are LGHNA and YSLEER.

J is TRBJ1-2 and V is TRBV4-3; D might be TRBD1 (6 bases). This CDR3 has 15 residues. Looked up from germline, CDR1 is LGHNA and CDR2 is YSLEER. Trimming shortened V by 1 base and J by 0 bases, and 9 bases separated the two germline ends. Here the CDR3 reads CASSQVTGSNYGYTF. The DNA for the CDR3 is TGCGCCAGCAGCCAAGTAACAGGGTCTAACTATGGCTACACCTTC.

The rearrangement joins TRBV19 to TRBJ1-2; D is unresolved. Germline CDR1 and CDR2: LNHDA and SQIVND (reference sequence). This CDR3 has 13 amino acids. The germline V and J ends were trimmed by 1 base and 13 bases, with 16 bases remaining between them. The CDR3 loop reads CASSIVASLPPTF. In nucleotides, the CDR3 is TGTGCCAGTAGTATAGTGGCCAGTCTCCCGCCCACCTTC.